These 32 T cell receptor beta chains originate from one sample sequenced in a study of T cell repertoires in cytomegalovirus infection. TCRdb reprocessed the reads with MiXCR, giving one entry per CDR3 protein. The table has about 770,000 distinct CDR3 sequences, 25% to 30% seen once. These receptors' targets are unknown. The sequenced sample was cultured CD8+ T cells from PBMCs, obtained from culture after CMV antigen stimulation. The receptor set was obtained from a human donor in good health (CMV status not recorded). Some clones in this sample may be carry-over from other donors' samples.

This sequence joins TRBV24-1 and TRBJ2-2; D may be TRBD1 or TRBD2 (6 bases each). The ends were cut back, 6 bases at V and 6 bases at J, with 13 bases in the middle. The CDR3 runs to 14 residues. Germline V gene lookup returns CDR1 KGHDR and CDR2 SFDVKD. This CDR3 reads CATSPGAGPGELFF. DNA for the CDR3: TGTGCCACCAGTCCAGGGGCGGGGCCCGGGGAGCTGTTTTTT.

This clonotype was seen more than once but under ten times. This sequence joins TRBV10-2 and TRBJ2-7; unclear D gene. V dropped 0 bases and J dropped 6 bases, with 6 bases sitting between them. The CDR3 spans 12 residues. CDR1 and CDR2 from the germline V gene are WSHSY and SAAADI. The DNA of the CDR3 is TGCGCCAGCAGTGAGTCGCGGCGCGAGCAGTACTTC. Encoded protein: CASSESRREQYF.

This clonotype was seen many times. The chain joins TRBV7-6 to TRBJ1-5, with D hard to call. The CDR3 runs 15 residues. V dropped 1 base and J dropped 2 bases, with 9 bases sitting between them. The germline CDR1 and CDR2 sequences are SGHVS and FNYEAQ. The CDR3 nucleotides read TGTGCCAGCAGCTTAGATCCTAGGGGCAATCAGCCCCAGCATTTT. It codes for CASSLDPRGNQPQHF.

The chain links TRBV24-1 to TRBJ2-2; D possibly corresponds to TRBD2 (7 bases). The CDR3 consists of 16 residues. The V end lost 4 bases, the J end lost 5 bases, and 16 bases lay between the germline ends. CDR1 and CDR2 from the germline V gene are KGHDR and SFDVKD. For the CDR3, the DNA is TGTGCCACCAGTGACCGGGACGCGGGGGCAACCGGGGAGCTGTTTTTT. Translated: CATSDRDAGATGELFF.

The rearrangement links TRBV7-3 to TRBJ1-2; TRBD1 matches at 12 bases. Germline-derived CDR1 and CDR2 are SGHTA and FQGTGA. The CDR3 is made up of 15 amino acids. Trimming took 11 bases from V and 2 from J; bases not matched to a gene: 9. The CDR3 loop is CAGTGGASFNYGYTF. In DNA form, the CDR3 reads TGTGCCGGGACAGGGGGCGCTTCATTCAACTATGGCTACACCTTC.

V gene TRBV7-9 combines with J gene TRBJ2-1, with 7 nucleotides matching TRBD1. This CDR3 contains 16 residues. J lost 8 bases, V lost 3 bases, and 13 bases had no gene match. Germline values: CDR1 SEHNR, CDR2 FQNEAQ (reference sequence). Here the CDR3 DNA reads TGTGCCAGCAGCTTCTTAACAGGGGCCGTTATCTATGAGCAGTTCTTC. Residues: CASSFLTGAVIYEQFF. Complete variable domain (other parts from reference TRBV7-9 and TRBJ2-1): DTGVSQNPRHKITKRGQNVTFRCDPISEHNRLYWYRQTLGQGPEFLTYFQNEAQLEKSRLLSDRFSAERPKGSFSTLEIQRTEQGDSAMYLCASSFLTGAVIYEQFFGPGTRLTVL.

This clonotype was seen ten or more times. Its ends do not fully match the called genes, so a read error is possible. The CDR3 sequence is CASSSPAHF. Here the CDR3 DNA reads TGTGCCAGCAGCTCGCCTGCCCACTTC. The chain carries TRBV7-2 and TRBJ2-5, with D unresolved. This CDR3 has 9 amino acids. Germline V gene lookup returns CDR1 SGHTA and CDR2 FQGNSA.

The CDR3 loop is CASSAAGGDGEKLFF. In nucleotides, the CDR3 is TGTGCCAGCAGCGCCGCGGGGGGGGACGGAGAAAAACTGTTTTTT. J is TRBJ1-4 and V is TRBV9; tentative D call: TRBD1 (5 bases). This CDR3 contains 15 residues. The V end was cut by 3 bases, the J end by 8 bases, with 17 bases between. Germline V CDR1 and CDR2: SGDLS, YYNGEE.

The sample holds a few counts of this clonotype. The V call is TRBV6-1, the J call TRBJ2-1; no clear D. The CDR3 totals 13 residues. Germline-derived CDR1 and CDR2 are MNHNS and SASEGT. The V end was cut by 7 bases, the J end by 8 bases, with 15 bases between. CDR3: CASILGRDYEQFF. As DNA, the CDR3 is TGTGCCAGCATCCTAGGAAGGGATTATGAGCAGTTCTTC.

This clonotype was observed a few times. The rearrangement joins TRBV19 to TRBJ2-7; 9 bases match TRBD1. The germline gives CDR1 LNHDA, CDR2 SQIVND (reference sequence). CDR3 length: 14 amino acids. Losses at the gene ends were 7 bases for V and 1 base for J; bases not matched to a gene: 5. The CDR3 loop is CASTPGQGSYEQYF. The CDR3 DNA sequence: TGTGCCAGTACCCCGGGACAGGGATCCTACGAGCAGTACTTC.

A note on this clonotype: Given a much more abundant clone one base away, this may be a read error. The CDR3 nucleotides read TGTGCCAGCAAAACGGGAATGAACACTGAAGCTTTCTTT. Amino acids: CASKTGMNTEAFF. The rearrangement links TRBV12-3 or TRBV12-4 to TRBJ1-1; D call uncertain. Trimming took 7 bases from V and 0 from J, leaving 9 bases between them. The CDR3 covers 13 residues.

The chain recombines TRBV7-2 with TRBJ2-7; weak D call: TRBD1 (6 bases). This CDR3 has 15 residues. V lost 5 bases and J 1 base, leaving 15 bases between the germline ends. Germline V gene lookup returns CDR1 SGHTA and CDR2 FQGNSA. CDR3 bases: TGTGCCAGCAGCCCAGAGGGGGAGACTTCCTACGAGCAGTACTTC. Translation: CASSPEGETSYEQYF.

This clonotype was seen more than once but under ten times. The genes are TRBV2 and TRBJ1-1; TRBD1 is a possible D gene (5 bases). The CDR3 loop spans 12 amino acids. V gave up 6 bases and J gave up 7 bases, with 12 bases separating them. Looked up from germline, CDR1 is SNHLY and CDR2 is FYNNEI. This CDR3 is CASRRGALEAFF. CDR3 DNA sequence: TGTGCCAGCAGGCGCGGGGCACTTGAAGCTTTCTTT. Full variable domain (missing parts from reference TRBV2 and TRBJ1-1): EPEVTQTPSHQVTQMGQEVILRCVPISNHLYFYWYRQILGQKVEFLVSFYNNEISEKSEIFDDQFSVERPDGSNFTLKIRSTKLEDSAMYFCASRRGALEAFFGQGTRLTVV.

The CDR3, as DNA: TGTGCCAGCAGTTACATCCCAGGGGGTTGGACCGGGGAGCTGTTTTTT. The encoded protein is CASSYIPGGWTGELFF. V usage is TRBV6-6 and J usage is TRBJ2-2, with 7 nucleotides matching TRBD1. V was clipped by 2 bases and J by 5 bases; unmatched bases: 8. There are 16 residues in the CDR3. Germline CDR1 and CDR2: MNHNY and SVGAGI (reference sequence).

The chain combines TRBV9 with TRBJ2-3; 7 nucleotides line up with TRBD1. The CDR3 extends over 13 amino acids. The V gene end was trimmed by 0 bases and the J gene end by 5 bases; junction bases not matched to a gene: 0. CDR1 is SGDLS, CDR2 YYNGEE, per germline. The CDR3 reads CASSVGDRDTQYF. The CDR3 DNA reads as TGTGCCAGCAGCGTAGGGGACAGAGATACGCAGTATTTT.

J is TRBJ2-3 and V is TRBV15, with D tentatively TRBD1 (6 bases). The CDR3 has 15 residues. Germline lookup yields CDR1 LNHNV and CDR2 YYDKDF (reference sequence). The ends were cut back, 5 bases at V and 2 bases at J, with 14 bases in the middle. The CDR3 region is CATSSRTDSTDTQYF. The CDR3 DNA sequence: TGTGCCACCAGCTCCCGGACAGACTCCACAGATACGCAGTATTTT.

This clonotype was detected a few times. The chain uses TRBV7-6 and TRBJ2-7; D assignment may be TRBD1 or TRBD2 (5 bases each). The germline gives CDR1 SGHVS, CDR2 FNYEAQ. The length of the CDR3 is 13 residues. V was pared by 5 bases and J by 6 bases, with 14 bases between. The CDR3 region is CASSLGRAGEQYF. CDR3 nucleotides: TGTGCCAGCAGCCTGGGACGGGCCGGCGAGCAGTACTTC. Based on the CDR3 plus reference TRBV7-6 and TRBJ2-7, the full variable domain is GAGVSQSPRYKVTKRGQDVALRCDPISGHVSLYWYRQALGQGPEFLTYFNYEAQQDKSGLPNDRFSAERPEGSISTLTIQRTEQRDSAMYRCASSLGRAGEQYFGPGTRLTVT.

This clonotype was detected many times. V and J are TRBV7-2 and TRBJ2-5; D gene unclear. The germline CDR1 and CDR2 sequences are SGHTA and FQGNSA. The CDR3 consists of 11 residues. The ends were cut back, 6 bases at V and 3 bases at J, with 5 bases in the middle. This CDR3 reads CASRDEETQYF. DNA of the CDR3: TGTGCCAGCAGAGACGAAGAGACCCAGTACTTC.

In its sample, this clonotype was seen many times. CDR3 in DNA: TGTGCCAGCAGTGGGATTGGTGGAACCTACGAGCAGTACTTC. Translating gives CASSGIGGTYEQYF. This chain joins TRBV27 and TRBJ2-7, with D uncertain. Trimming took 5 bases from V and 2 from J, leaving 13 bases between them. CDR1 MNHEY and CDR2 SMNVEV come from the germline V gene (reference sequence). The CDR3 extends over 14 amino acids.

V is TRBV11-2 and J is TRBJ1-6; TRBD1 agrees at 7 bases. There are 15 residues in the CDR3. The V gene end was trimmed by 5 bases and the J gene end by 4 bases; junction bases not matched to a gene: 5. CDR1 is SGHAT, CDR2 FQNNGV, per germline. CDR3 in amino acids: CASSLDRVYNSPLHF. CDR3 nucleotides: TGTGCCAGCAGCCTTGACAGGGTGTATAATTCACCCCTCCACTTT.

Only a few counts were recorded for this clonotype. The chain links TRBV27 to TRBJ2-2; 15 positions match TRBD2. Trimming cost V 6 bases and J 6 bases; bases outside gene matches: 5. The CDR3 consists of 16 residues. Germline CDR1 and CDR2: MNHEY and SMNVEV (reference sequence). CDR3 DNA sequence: TGTGCCAGCAGCCTCGGACTAGCGGGGGGGCCCGGGGAGCTGTTTTTT. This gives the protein CASSLGLAGGPGELFF.

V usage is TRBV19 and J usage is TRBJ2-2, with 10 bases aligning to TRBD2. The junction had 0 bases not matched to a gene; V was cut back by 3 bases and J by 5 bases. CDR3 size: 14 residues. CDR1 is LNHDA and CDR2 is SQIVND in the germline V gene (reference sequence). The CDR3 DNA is TGTGCCAGTAGTATGGGACTAGCGACCGGGGAGCTGTTTTTT. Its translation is CASSMGLATGELFF.

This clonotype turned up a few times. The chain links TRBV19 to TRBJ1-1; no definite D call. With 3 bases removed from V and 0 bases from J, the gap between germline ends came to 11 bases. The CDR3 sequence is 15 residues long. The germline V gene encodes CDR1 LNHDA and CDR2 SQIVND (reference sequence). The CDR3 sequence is CASSMGKKMNTEAFF. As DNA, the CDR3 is TGTGCCAGTAGTATGGGGAAAAAAATGAACACTGAAGCTTTCTTT.

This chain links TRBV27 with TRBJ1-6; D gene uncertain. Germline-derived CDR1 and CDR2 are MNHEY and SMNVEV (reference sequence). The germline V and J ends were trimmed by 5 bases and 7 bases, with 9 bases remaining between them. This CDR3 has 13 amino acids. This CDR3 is CASSPFPNSPLHF. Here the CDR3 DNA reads TGTGCCAGCAGTCCCTTCCCCAATTCACCCCTCCACTTT.

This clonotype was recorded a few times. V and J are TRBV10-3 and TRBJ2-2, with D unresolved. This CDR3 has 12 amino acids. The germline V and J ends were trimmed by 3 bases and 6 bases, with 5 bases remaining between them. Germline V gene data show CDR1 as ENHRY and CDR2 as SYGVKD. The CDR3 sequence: CAISEASGELFF. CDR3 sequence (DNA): TGTGCCATCAGTGAAGCGTCCGGGGAGCTGTTTTTT.

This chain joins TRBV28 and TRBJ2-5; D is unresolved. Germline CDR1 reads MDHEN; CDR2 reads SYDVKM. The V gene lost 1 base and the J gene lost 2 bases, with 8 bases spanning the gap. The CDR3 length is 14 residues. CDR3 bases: TGTGCCAGCAGTTTATTCACGATTCAAGAGACCCAGTACTTC. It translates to CASSLFTIQETQYF.

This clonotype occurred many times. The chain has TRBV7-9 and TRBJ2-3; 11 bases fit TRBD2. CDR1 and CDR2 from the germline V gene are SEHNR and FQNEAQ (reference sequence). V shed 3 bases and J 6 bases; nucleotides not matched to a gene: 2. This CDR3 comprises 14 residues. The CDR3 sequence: CASSLPSGRDTQYF. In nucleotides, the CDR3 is TGTGCCAGCAGCTTGCCTAGCGGGAGGGATACGCAGTATTTT.

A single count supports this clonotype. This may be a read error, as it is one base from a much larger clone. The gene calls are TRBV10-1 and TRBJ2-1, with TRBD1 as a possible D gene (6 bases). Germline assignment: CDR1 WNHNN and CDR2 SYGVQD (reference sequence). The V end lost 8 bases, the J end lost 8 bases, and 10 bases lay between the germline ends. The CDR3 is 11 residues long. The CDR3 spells CASQGYYEQFF. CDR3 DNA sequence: TGCGCCAGCCAGGGGTACTATGAGCAGTTCTTC.

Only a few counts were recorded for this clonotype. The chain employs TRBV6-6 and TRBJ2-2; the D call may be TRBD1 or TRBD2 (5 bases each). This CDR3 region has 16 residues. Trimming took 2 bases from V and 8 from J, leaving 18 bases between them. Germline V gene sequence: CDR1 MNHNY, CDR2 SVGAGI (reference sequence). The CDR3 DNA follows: TGTGCCAGCAGTTACCCGGGACCCGTACGGTCGGGGGAGCTGTTTTTT. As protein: CASSYPGPVRSGELFF.

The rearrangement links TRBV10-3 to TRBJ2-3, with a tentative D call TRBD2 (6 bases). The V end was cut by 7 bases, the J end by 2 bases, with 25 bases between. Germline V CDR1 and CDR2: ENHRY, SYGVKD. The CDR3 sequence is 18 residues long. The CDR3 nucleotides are TGTGCCATCACCTCACTCTCCCGGGACTCCAAAGCCACAGATACGCAGTATTTT. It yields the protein CAITSLSRDSKATDTQYF.

The CDR3: CSVEGRNGYTF. Here the CDR3 DNA reads TGCAGCGTTGAGGGGAGAAATGGCTACACCTTC. The chain recombines TRBV29-1 with TRBJ1-2; no clear D. Germline V gives CDR1 SQVTM, CDR2 ANQGSEA. Trimming took 3 bases from V and 6 from J, leaving 8 bases between them. The CDR3 loop spans 11 amino acids. Full variable domain (outside the CDR3, taken from reference TRBV29-1 and TRBJ1-2): SAVISQKPSRDICQRGTSLTIQCQVDSQVTMMFWYRQQPGQSLTLIATANQGSEATYESGFVIDKFPISRPNLTFSTLTVSNMSPEDSSIYLCSVEGRNGYTFGSGTRLTVV.

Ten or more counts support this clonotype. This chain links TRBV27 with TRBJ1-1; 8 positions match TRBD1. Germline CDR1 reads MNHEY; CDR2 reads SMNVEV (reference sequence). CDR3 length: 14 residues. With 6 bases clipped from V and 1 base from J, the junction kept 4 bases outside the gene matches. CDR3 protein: CASSEDRENTEAFF. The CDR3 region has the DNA TGTGCCAGCAGCGAGGACAGGGAGAACACTGAAGCTTTCTTT.